The sample holds a few counts of the clone carrying this T cell receptor (beta chain). This sample stems from a study of blood T cells in healthy people across ages. For the second PCR, which ran for roughly 6 to 11 cycles, a sample-barcoded 5' primer and a J-beta primer mix were used. TCRdb reprocessed the 5' RACE reads with MiXCR, giving one entry per CDR3 protein. The repertoire holds fewer than 600,000 distinct CDR3 sequences, with approximately 26% as singletons. These same data were also listed under a study on T cells of mothers and their children.

Sequencing was performed on blood. This clonotype was obtained from a boy aged 2-9 years in good health.

The CDR3 here is CASSQASGWETQYF. The CDR3 bases are TGTGCCAGCAGCCAAGCCTCCGGGTGGGAGACCCAGTACTTC. This chain links TRBV14 with TRBJ2-5, with D unresolved. The CDR3 totals 14 residues. Per germline, CDR1 SGHDN and CDR2 FVKESK. V shed 1 base and J shed 5 bases, with 11 bases lying between them. Full variable domain (remainder filled in from reference TRBV14 and TRBJ2-5): EAGVTQFPSHSVIEKGQTVTLRCDPISGHDNLYWYRRVMGKEIKFLLHFVKESKQDESGMPNNRFLAERTGGTYSTLKVQPAELEDSGVYFCASSQASGWETQYFGPGTRLLVL.